The T cell receptor (beta chain) described here comes from a study of T cell responses to AZD1222 COVID-19 vaccine. Trimming at V came to 0 bases and at J to 7 bases, leaving 9 bases not matched to a gene. Germline lookup yields CDR1 GTSNPN and CDR2 SVGIG (reference sequence). The CDR3 extends over 15 amino acids. Study-wide results and limits: Across the whole spike, CD4 TCRs peaked at regions 160-218 and 743-854. The donor cohort was predominantly white British with a female majority, and clonal diversity may have been underestimated.

TCRdb keeps only in-frame clones here, not all; method: immunoSEQ multiplex PCR. The sample lists 150,000 or so clones, more than 85% occurring once. A word on this clone: Its antigen remains unknown.

This sequence originates from an adult in good health. Sequenced material: peripheral blood, taken on day 0 of MenACWY control vaccination. This chain uses TRBV30 with TRBJ2-7; 10 nucleotides align to TRBD2. The CDR3 sequence: CAWSVSSGRAGEQYF. The DNA for the CDR3 is TGTGCCTGGAGTGTATCAAGCGGGAGGGCCGGGGAGCAGTACTTC.